The 25 T cell receptor beta chains given below trace back to one sample, sequenced in a study of blood T cell repertoires in COVID-19. The data were produced by immunoSEQ multiplex PCR, yet TCRdb's version contains in-frame clones alone and is incomplete. The sample includes 250,000 or so clones, approximately 88% of them seen just once. What was sequenced was PBMCs or T cells enriched from blood (not recorded which). The receptors were gathered from a woman aged 40 to 55 with acute COVID-19.

The CDR3 sequence is CAIQGSGANVLTF. The CDR3 DNA follows: TGTGCCATACAGGGATCTGGGGCCAACGTCCTGACTTTC. The chain recombines TRBV10-3 with TRBJ2-6; TRBD1 might be the D (6 bases). Between the trimmed V and J ends, which lost 9 bases and 1 base, there was a span of 7 bases. CDR1 is ENHRY, CDR2 SYGVKD, per germline. The CDR3 is 13 residues long.

J is TRBJ2-1 and V is TRBV9, with a possible D match to TRBD2 (5 bases). The V gene's germline CDR1 is SGDLS and CDR2 YYNGEE. This CDR3 is built from 15 residues. The V end lost 2 bases, the J end lost 1 base, and 10 bases lay between the germline ends. CDR3 DNA: TGTGCCAGCAGCGTGGTGTGGACTTCCTACAATGAGCAGTTCTTC. Protein: CASSVVWTSYNEQFF.

The chain links TRBV6-2 or TRBV6-3 to TRBJ2-3; weak D call: TRBD2 (5 bases). The germline V gene encodes CDR1 MNHEY and CDR2 SVGEGT. V was shortened by 2 bases and J by 2 bases, with 11 bases between the two germline ends. The CDR3 has 15 residues. The CDR3 sequence: CASSYHEGPTDTQYF. DNA for the CDR3: TGTGCCAGCAGTTACCATGAGGGTCCCACAGATACGCAGTATTTT.

This clone was picked up a small number of times. The rearrangement uses TRBV25-1 and TRBJ1-2; D is uncertain. Looked up from germline, CDR1 is MGHDK and CDR2 is SYGVNS. The CDR3 is 14 residues long. The V gene lost 1 base and the J gene lost 2 bases, with 8 bases spanning the gap. In DNA, the CDR3 is TGTGCCAGCAGTGAATGGAACGGGAACTATGGCTACACCTTC. Translated, it gives CASSEWNGNYGYTF.

The chain recombines TRBV4-2 with TRBJ1-4; tentatively, D is TRBD1 (6 bases). The CDR3 totals 15 residues. CDR1 and CDR2 from the germline V gene are LGHNA and YNFKEQ. Trimming stripped 6 bases from V and 0 bases from J, with 11 bases between. CDR3 nucleotide sequence: TGTGCCAGCAGGCAGGGGCCTGCAACTAATGAAAAACTGTTTTTT. Amino acid sequence: CASRQGPATNEKLFF.

About this clone itself: Other DNA sequences in the same sample also yield this CDR3. The CDR3 loop is CAWSDRDTEAFF. The CDR3 coding sequence is TGTGCCTGGAGTGACCGGGACACTGAAGCTTTCTTT. The chain couples TRBV30 to TRBJ1-1; D unresolved. This CDR3 spans 12 amino acids. Trimming shortened V by 1 base and J by 3 bases, and 6 bases separated the two germline ends. The germline CDR1 and CDR2 sequences are GTSNPN and SVGIG (reference sequence).

The V gene is TRBV6-2 or TRBV6-3, the J gene TRBJ2-7, with 11 bases that match TRBD2. With 4 bases clipped from V and 4 bases from J, the junction kept 15 bases outside the gene matches. The CDR3 sequence is 18 residues long. Germline V CDR1 and CDR2: MNHEY, SVGEGT. CDR3 in DNA: TGTGCCAGCAGTTGGATGATGGGACTAGCGGAGGAACCGTACGAGCAGTACGTC. Translating gives CASSWMMGLAEEPYEQYV.

This clone counts as medium-sized (0.01 to 0.1%). The chain combines TRBV4-3 with TRBJ1-2; D is possibly TRBD1 (6 bases). Trimming left V 3 bases short and J 3 bases short, with 11 bases between. There are 14 residues in the CDR3. Germline V lookup: CDR1 LGHNA, CDR2 YSLEER. The DNA for the CDR3 is TGCGCCAGCAGCCACGGACAGACGTACTATGGCTACACCTTC. Protein sequence: CASSHGQTYYGYTF.

The V gene is TRBV5-5, the J gene TRBJ2-2; 8 positions match TRBD1. V shed 1 base, J shed 4 bases, and the junction held 6 bases outside the gene matches. The CDR3 is 16 amino acids. Germline loops: CDR1 SGHKS, CDR2 YYEKEE (reference sequence). CDR3 protein: CASSLRGQGGTGELFF. The CDR3 nucleotides read TGTGCCAGCAGCTTGCGAGGACAGGGCGGCACCGGGGAGCTGTTTTTT.

The chain links TRBV11-2 to TRBJ1-3, with 12 bases fitting TRBD1. The CDR3 contains 18 residues. V shed 1 base and J 2 bases; nucleotides not matched to a gene: 6. The germline V gene encodes CDR1 SGHAT and CDR2 FQNNGV. This chain's CDR3 is CASSLGIGTGGPGNTIYF. In DNA form, the CDR3 reads TGTGCCAGCAGCTTAGGTATCGGGACAGGGGGCCCTGGAAACACCATATATTTT.

The DNA for the CDR3 is TGTGCCAGTAGTATAGAAACAGGGTTATTAGAGACCCAGTACTTC. Protein sequence: CASSIETGLLETQYF. This chain uses TRBV19 with TRBJ2-5, with D tentatively TRBD1 (6 bases). Trimming stripped 0 bases from V and 4 bases from J, with 12 bases between. Germline CDR1 LNHDA, CDR2 SQIVND (reference sequence). The CDR3 has 15 residues.

The DNA for the CDR3 is TGTGCCAGTAGTACTCGTGGGCGCCCCCTACCAGAGACCCAGTACTTC. It codes for CASSTRGRPLPETQYF. J is TRBJ2-5 and V is TRBV19; D gene ambiguous. Germline V CDR1 and CDR2: LNHDA, SQIVND (reference sequence). V dropped 4 bases and J dropped 4 bases, with 19 bases sitting between them. The CDR3 sequence is 16 residues long.

The chain joins TRBV7-9 to TRBJ2-7; D gene ambiguous. The germline V gene encodes CDR1 SEHNR and CDR2 FQNEAQ (reference sequence). V was pared by 1 base and J by 6 bases, with 10 bases between. CDR3 size: 13 residues. The CDR3 region has the DNA TGTGCCAGCAGCTTAGGGGCATCGCGCGAGCAGTACGTC. Amino acid sequence: CASSLGASREQYV.

The J gene is TRBJ1-1, the V gene TRBV5-4, with no clear D. Germline V lookup: CDR1 SGHNT, CDR2 YYREEE (reference sequence). The CDR3 totals 13 residues. V was clipped by 0 bases and J by 1 base, with 4 bases between them. In DNA form, the CDR3 reads TGTGCCAGCAGCTTGGGCGGGAACACTGAAGCTTTCTTT. It codes for CASSLGGNTEAFF.

The gene calls are TRBV5-1 and TRBJ2-7; D unresolved. The CDR3 spans 17 residues. Germline V gene lookup returns CDR1 SGHRS and CDR2 YFSETQ. Trimming left V 4 bases short and J 0 bases short, with 20 bases between. The CDR3 loop is CASSLRPRTASSYEQYF. The CDR3 DNA reads TGCGCCAGCAGCCTCCGTCCCCGTACCGCGAGCTCCTACGAGCAGTACTTC.

The CDR3 nucleotides are TGTGCCAGTAGTCCCTTTGGGGACAGGGGGACAAATACGCAGTATTTT. It specifies CASSPFGDRGTNTQYF. The chain combines TRBV19 with TRBJ2-3; 11 bases line up with TRBD1. V shed 5 bases and J 7 bases; nucleotides not matched to a gene: 11. Germline V gene data show CDR1 as LNHDA and CDR2 as SQIVND (reference sequence). The CDR3 consists of 16 residues. The variable domain in full, with the rest retrieved from reference TRBV19 and TRBJ2-3, is DGGITQSPKYLFRKEGQNVTLSCEQNLNHDAMYWYRQDPGQGLRLIYYSQIVNDFQKGDIAEGYSVSREKKESFPLTVTSAQKNPTAFYLCASSPFGDRGTNTQYFGPGTRLTVL.

The rearrangement links TRBV4-3 to TRBJ1-1, with TRBD1 matching over 10 bases. This CDR3 is 16 amino acids long. Germline V gene sequence: CDR1 LGHNA, CDR2 YSLEER. Germline trimming cut 0 bases from V and 6 bases from J; bases unmatched to any gene: 7. The chain's CDR3 is CASSQDRIGTGAEAFF. The CDR3 DNA sequence: TGCGCCAGCAGCCAAGATAGAATAGGGACAGGGGCTGAAGCTTTCTTT.

The V and J genes are TRBV5-1 and TRBJ2-3; D possibly corresponds to TRBD1 (6 bases). Per germline, CDR1 SGHRS and CDR2 YFSETQ. The CDR3 is 13 residues long. V lost 4 bases and J lost 2, with 8 bases in between. CDR3 bases: TGCGCCAGCAGCGGGGACAACACAGATACGCAGTATTTT. It specifies CASSGDNTDTQYF. The complete variable domain, with remaining parts taken from reference TRBV5-1 and TRBJ2-3, reads KAGVTQTPRYLIKTRGQQVTLSCSPISGHRSVSWYQQTPGQGLQFLFEYFSETQRNKGNFPGRFSGRQFSNSRSEMNVSTLELGDSALYLCASSGDNTDTQYFGPGTRLTVL.

V is TRBV19 and J is TRBJ1-6; TRBD1 matches at 7 bases. Germline V gives CDR1 LNHDA, CDR2 SQIVND (reference sequence). V gave up 2 bases and J gave up 8 bases; unmatched junction bases: 12. The CDR3 sequence is 17 residues long. The CDR3 is CASSIIGLGTADSPLHF. In DNA form, the CDR3 reads TGTGCCAGTAGTATAATCGGCCTGGGGACAGCTGATTCACCCCTCCACTTT.

The genes are TRBV5-1 and TRBJ2-6; 8 nucleotides align to TRBD1. Looked up from germline, CDR1 is SGHRS and CDR2 is YFSETQ. The CDR3 spans 18 residues. After removal of 1 base from V and 0 bases from J, the junction contained 6 bases not matched to a gene. CDR3 in DNA: TGCGCCAGCAGCTTGTACGCAGGGGGCGGCTCTGGGGCCAACGTCCTGACTTTC. This sequence encodes CASSLYAGGGSGANVLTF.

The CDR3 nucleotides are TGTGCCAGCAGCTTGGTAGGGGACAGGGGGGCAGAGACCCAGTACTTC. Amino acid sequence: CASSLVGDRGAETQYF. This chain uses TRBV5-6 with TRBJ2-5; 11 bases line up with TRBD1. Germline V CDR1 and CDR2: SGHDT, YYEEEE. V lost 0 bases and J lost 4; bases outside the gene matches: 5. The CDR3 runs 16 residues.

The CDR3 reads CATSAAGRESNQPQHF. CDR3 DNA: TGTGCCACCAGTGCCGCCGGCAGGGAAAGCAATCAGCCCCAGCATTTT. V and J are TRBV24-1 and TRBJ1-5; weak D call: TRBD1 (5 bases). This CDR3 spans 16 amino acids. Germline V lookup: CDR1 KGHDR, CDR2 SFDVKD. V was shortened by 5 bases and J by 1 base, with 14 bases between the two germline ends.

V and J are TRBV24-1 and TRBJ2-2, with D maybe TRBD2 (6 bases). Trimming removed 4 bases at V and 0 bases at J, with 20 bases between. This CDR3 is built from 19 residues. Germline V CDR1 and CDR2: KGHDR, SFDVKD. The CDR3 DNA follows: TGTGCCACCAGTGACCTAAGGGTTAGCGGTTTTGCGAACACCGGGGAGCTGTTTTTT. Amino acid sequence: CATSDLRVSGFANTGELFF.

This clone was observed a few times. The rearrangement uses TRBV2 and TRBJ1-1; no definite D call. Between the trimmed V and J ends, which lost 6 bases and 3 bases, there was a span of 11 bases. CDR1 SNHLY and CDR2 FYNNEI come from the germline V gene. This CDR3 spans 13 amino acids. This CDR3 reads CASSPRSDTEAFF. CDR3 in DNA: TGTGCCAGCAGCCCCCGATCGGACACTGAAGCTTTCTTT.

The V call is TRBV9, the J call TRBJ2-7, with D uncertain. Germline CDR1 SGDLS, CDR2 YYNGEE. This CDR3 comprises 13 residues. Trimming removed 3 bases from V and 3 bases from J, with 10 bases in between. Written as DNA, the CDR3 is TGTGCCAGCAGCGCCCAGGTTGGCTACGAGCAGTACTTC. Protein: CASSAQVGYEQYF.